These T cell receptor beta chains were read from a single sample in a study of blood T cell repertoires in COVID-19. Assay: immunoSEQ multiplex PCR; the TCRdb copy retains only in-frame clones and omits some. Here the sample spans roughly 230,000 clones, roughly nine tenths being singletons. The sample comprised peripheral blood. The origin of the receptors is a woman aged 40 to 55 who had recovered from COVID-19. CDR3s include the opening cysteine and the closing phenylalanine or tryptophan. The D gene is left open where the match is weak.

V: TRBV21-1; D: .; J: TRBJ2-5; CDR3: CASSKVPGEETQYF; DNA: TGTGCCAGCAGCAAAGTCCCAGGGGAAGAGACCCAGTACTTC
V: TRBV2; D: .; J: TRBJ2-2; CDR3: CASTPQLNTGELFF; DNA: TGTGCCAGCACTCCACAGCTAAACACCGGGGAGCTGTTTTTT
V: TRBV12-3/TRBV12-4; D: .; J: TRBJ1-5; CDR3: CASSFSPGEPQHF; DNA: TGTGCCAGCAGTTTTAGTCCCGGGGAGCCCCAGCATTTT
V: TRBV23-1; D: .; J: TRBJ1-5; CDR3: CASSQSFRDIQPQHF; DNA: TGCGCCAGCAGTCAATCGTTCAGGGACATTCAGCCCCAGCATTTT
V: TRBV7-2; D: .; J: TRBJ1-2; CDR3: CASSLRQTVIYGYTF; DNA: TGTGCCAGCAGCCTCCGCCAGACAGTCATCTATGGCTACACCTTC
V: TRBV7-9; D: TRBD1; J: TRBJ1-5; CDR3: CASSSTGDQPQHF; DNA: TGTGCCAGCAGTTCCACAGGGGATCAGCCCCAGCATTTT
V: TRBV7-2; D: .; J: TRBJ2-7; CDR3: CASSLSLEQTYEQYF; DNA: TGTGCCAGCAGCCTTAGCTTGGAGCAGACCTACGAGCAGTACTTC
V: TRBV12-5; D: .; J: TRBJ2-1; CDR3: CASGLAQNEQFF; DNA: TGTGCTAGTGGTTTGGCCCAGAATGAGCAGTTCTTC
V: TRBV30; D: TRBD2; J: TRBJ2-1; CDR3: CAWSWLAVYNEQFF; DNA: TGTGCCTGGAGTTGGCTAGCGGTCTACAATGAGCAGTTCTTC
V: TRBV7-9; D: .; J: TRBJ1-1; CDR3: CASSSTTGWAEAFF; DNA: TGTGCCAGCAGCTCAACTACAGGGTGGGCTGAAGCTTTCTTT